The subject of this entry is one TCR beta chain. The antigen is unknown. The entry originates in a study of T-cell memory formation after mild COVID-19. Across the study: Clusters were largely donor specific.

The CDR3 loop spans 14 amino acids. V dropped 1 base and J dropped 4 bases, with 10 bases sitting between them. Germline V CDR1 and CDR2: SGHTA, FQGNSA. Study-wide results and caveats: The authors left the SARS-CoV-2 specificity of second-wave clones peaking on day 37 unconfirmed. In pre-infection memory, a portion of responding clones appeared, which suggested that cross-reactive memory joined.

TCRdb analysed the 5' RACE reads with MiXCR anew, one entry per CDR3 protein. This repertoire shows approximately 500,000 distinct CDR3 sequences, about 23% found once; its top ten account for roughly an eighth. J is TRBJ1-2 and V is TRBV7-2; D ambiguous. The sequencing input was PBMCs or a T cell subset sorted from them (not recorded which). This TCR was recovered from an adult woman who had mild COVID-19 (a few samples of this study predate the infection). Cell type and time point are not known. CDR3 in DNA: TGTGCCAGCAGCTTAGATACGCACAGCTATGGCTACACCTTC. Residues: CASSLDTHSYGYTF.